Sequencing of this TCR beta chain was carried out in a study of T cells in Graves' hyperthyroidism and ophthalmopathy. Clinical symptoms, serum thyroxine, TRAb, thyroid ultrasound and orbital computed tomography informed diagnoses. This clonotype was seen ten or more times. The antigen remains unidentified. The investigators amplified TCR beta CDR3 regions from RNA transcripts. HTBI primers were employed in a first-round RT-PCR of the TCR CDR3. TCRdb reprocessed the multiplex PCR reads via MiXCR and lists one record per CDR3 protein. The sample lists hundreds of thousands of distinct CDR3 sequences; around 13% were seen once. V was clipped by 3 bases and J by 3 bases, with 11 bases between them. Germline V lookup: CDR1 LNHDA, CDR2 SQIVND (reference sequence). The CDR3 runs 14 residues. Study results and limitations: Separating ophthalmopathy from stable hyperthyroidism was achieved by a 13 V-J model.

The chain joins TRBV19 to TRBJ1-1; a weak D match, TRBD1 (5 bases). The specimen was blood. The TCR sequence derives from a woman in her forties or fifties with Graves' ophthalmopathy. The CDR3 nucleotides are TGTGCCAGTAGTATCAGGGCCCAGGACACTGAAGCTTTCTTT. Protein product: CASSIRAQDTEAFF.